This entry concerns a single T cell receptor beta chain. J gave up 5 bases and V 5 bases, and 8 bases lay outside the gene matches. This CDR3 is 16 amino acids long. CDR1 and CDR2 from the germline V gene are LNHDA and SQIVND (reference sequence). This entry belongs to a study of blood T cell repertoires in COVID-19. Study details: Acute-phase and convalescent COVID-19 samples originated in the United States, Italy and Spain.

This study enrolled people aged roughly 18 to 90 from roughly 24 US geographic areas. Cohort placement rested on clinical history that participants reported themselves. Per the authors' pipeline: Cell counts per sample came from amplifying reference gene primers. Libraries were prepared by immunoSEQ multiplex PCR; TCRdb keeps only in-frame clonotypes and omits some of them. The DNA was the basis for D and trimming; V, J and clone size are from that table. The sample gives around 330,000 clones, approximately 88% of which show up once; about 8.9% is in the top ten. The receptor's source is a woman under 30 who had recovered from COVID-19. The chain employs TRBV19 and TRBJ2-1; 11 bases align to TRBD2. Sequencing used PBMCs or T cells enriched from blood (not recorded which). This chain's CDR3 is CASSPRSSGRNNEQFF. CDR3 bases: TGTGCCAGTAGTCCGCGCTCTAGCGGGAGGAACAATGAGCAGTTCTTC.